This TCR beta chain came from a study of CD4 T cells in relation to SARS-CoV-2 and coronaviruses. Measured with immunoSEQ multiplex PCR; TCRdb has only the in-frame clones, and not every one. This table has more than 20,000 clones, roughly 79% appearing once. The unexposed donors gave CD4+ T cells in about 2010-2019, prior to COVID-19. The cells were cultured for under 13 days before CD4+ T cells were isolated. Of note for this clone: Antigen specificity is unknown.

The specimen sequenced was CD4+ T cells from PBMCs, cultured in vitro. The clonotype originates from a human donor in good health.

The CDR3 coding sequence is TGTGCCAGCAGCCTAAGGACTAGCGGGAGGGCCAGTGGGGAGCTGTTTTTT. Its translation is CASSLRTSGRASGELFF. The V call is TRBV7-3, the J call TRBJ2-2, with 15 bases fitting TRBD2. CDR3 size: 17 residues. Germline-derived CDR1 and CDR2 are SGHTA and FQGTGA. With 5 bases clipped from V and 8 bases from J, the junction kept 9 bases outside the gene matches.